The entry below gives a single T cell receptor beta chain sequence along with its context. The antigen remains undetermined. Measured with immunoSEQ multiplex PCR; TCRdb has only the in-frame clones, and not every one. The data hold some 340,000 clones, with roughly 84% observed a single time. The CDR3 is 14 amino acids. The V gene's germline CDR1 is SGHRS and CDR2 YFSETQ. Trimming took off 4 bases at V and 5 bases at J, with 14 bases between the two ends. These data originate in a study of Ad26.COV2.S vaccination and SARS-CoV-2 variants. Study outcomes and limitations: Vaccine and placebo recipients had comparable breadth of non-spike TCRs. Vaccine recipients had higher spike-specific TCR breadth than placebo recipients.

Treatment of the sample: roughly 19 received Ad26.COV2.S at low or high dose, single or two shots; 5 received placebo; per-sample allocation not given. Following the first vaccine or placebo injection, samples were taken on day 63. This specimen was peripheral blood, taken in a trial of Ad26.COV2.S vaccine versus placebo. This receptor was identified in a person between 18 and 65 years old who received the Ad26.COV2.S COVID-19 vaccine or a placebo. The chain joins TRBV5-1 to TRBJ2-3; perhaps TRBD2 as D (6 bases). The CDR3 protein is CASSPGTWRDTQYF. CDR3 sequence (DNA): TGCGCCAGCAGCCCAGGGACTTGGAGAGATACGCAGTATTTT.